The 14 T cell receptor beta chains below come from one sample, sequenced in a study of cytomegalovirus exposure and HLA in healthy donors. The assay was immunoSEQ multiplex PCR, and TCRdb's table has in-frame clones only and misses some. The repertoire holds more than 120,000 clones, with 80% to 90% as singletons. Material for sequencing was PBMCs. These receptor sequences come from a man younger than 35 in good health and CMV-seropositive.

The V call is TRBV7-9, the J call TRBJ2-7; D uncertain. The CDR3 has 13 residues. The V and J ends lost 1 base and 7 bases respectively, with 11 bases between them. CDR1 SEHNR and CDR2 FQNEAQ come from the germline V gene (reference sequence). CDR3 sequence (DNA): TGTGCCAGCAGCTTAGAAGTCGCGAAAGAGCAGTACTTC. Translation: CASSLEVAKEQYF.

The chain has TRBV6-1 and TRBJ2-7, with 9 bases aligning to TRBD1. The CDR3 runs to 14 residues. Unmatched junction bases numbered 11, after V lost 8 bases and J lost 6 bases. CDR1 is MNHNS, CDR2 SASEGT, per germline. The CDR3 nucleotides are TGTGCCAGCCGCAAGGGACAGGGTGTTGCCGAGCAGTACTTC. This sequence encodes CASRKGQGVAEQYF.

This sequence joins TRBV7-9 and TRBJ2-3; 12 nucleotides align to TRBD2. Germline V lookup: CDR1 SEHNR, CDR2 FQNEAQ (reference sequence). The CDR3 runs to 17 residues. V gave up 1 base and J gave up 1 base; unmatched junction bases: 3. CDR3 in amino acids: CASSLGLAGARTDTQYF. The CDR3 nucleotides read TGTGCCAGCAGCTTAGGACTAGCGGGGGCCCGCACAGATACGCAGTATTTT.

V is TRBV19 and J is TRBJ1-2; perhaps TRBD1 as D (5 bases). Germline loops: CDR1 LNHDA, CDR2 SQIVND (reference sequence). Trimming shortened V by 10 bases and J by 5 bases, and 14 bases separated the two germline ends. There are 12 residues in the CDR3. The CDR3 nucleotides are TGTGCCACTGGACAAGCGACTTATGGCTACACCTTC. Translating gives CATGQATYGYTF.

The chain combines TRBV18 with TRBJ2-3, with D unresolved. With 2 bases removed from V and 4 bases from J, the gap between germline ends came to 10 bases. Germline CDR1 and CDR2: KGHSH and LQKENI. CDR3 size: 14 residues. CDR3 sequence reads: CASSPGPNADTQYF. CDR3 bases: TGTGCCAGCTCACCAGGGCCGAACGCAGATACGCAGTATTTT.

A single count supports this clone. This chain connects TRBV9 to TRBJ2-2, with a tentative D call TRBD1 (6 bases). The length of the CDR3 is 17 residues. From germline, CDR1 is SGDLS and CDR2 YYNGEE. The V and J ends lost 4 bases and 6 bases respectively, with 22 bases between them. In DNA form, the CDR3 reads TGTGCCAGCAGCCTATACAGGGAATTATACGGCCCCGGGGAGCTGTTTTTT. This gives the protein CASSLYRELYGPGELFF. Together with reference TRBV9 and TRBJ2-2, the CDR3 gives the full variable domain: DSGVTQTPKHLITATGQRVTLRCSPRSGDLSVYWYQQSLDQGLQFLIQYYNGEERAKGNILERFSAQQFPDLHSELNLSSLELGDSALYFCASSLYRELYGPGELFFGEGSRLTVL.

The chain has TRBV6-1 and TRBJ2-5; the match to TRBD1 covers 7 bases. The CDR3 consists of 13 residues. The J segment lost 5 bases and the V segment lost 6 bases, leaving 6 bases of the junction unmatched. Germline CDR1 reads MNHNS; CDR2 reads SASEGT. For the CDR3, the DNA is TGTGCCAGCAGGTACAGGGGTGGTGAGACCCAGTACTTC. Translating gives CASRYRGGETQYF.

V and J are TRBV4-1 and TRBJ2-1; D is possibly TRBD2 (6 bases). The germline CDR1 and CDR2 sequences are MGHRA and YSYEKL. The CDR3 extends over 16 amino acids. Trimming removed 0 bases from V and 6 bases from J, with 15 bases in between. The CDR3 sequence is CASSQDDSSAGNEQFF. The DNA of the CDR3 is TGCGCCAGCAGCCAAGATGACTCTTCAGCGGGCAATGAGCAGTTCTTC.

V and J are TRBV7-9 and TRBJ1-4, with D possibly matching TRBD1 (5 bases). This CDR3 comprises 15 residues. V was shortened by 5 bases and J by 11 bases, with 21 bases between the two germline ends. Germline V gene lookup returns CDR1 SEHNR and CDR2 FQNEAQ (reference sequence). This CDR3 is CASSKGDGAEGKLFF. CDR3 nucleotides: TGTGCCAGCAGCAAAGGCGACGGGGCGGAGGGGAAACTGTTTTTT. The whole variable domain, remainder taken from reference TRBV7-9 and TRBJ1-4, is DTGVSQNPRHKITKRGQNVTFRCDPISEHNRLYWYRQTLGQGPEFLTYFQNEAQLEKSRLLSDRFSAERPKGSFSTLEIQRTEQGDSAMYLCASSKGDGAEGKLFFGSGTQLSVL.

The DNA of the CDR3 is TGTGCCAGCGTACACCGATCCACAGATACGCAGTATTTT. Amino acids: CASVHRSTDTQYF. V usage is TRBV19 and J usage is TRBJ2-3, with no clear D. CDR3 length equals 13 residues. Germline values: CDR1 LNHDA, CDR2 SQIVND (reference sequence). V was pared by 9 bases and J by 2 bases, with 12 bases between. Variable domain in full (rest from reference TRBV19 and TRBJ2-3): DGGITQSPKYLFRKEGQNVTLSCEQNLNHDAMYWYRQDPGQGLRLIYYSQIVNDFQKGDIAEGYSVSREKKESFPLTVTSAQKNPTAFYLCASVHRSTDTQYFGPGTRLTVL.

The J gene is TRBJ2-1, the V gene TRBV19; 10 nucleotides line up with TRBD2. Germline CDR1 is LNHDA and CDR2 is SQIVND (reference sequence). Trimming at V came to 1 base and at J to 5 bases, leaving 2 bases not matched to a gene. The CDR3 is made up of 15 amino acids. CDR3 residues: CASSIGLAGDNEQFF. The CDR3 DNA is TGTGCCAGTAGTATAGGGCTAGCGGGGGACAATGAGCAGTTCTTC.

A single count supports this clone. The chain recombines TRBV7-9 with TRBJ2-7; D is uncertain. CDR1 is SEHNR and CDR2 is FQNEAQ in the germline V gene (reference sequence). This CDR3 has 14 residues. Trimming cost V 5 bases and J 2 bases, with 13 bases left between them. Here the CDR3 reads CASSPYTDPYEQYF. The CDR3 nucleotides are TGTGCCAGCAGCCCCTATACAGATCCCTACGAGCAGTACTTC.

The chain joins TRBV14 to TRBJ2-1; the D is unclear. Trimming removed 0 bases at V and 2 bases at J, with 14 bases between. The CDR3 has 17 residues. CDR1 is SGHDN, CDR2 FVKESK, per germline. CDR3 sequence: CASSQDRGRRTYNEQFF. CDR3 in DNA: TGTGCCAGCAGCCAAGATAGAGGAAGAAGGACCTACAATGAGCAGTTCTTC.

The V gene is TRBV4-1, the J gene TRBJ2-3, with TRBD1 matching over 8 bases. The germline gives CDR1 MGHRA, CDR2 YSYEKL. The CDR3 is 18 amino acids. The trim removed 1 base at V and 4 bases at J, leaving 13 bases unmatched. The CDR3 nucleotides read TGCGCCAGCAGCCAAGGAATATGGGCAGGGGGCCAGGCAGATACGCAGTATTTT. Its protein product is CASSQGIWAGGQADTQYF.